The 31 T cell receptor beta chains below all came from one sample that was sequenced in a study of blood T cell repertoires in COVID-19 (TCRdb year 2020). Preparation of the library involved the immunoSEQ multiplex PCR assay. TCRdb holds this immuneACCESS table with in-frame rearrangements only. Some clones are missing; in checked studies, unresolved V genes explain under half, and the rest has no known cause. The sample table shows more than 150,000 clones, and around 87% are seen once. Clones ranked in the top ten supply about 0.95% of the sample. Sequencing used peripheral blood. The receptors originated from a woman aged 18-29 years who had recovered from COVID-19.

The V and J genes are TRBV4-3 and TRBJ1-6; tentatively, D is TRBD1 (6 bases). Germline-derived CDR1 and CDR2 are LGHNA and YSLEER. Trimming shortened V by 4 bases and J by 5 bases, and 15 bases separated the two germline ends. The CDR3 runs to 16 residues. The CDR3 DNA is TGCGCCAGCAGCCTTCAACAGGGTGTCGATAATTCACCCCTCCACTTT. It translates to CASSLQQGVDNSPLHF.

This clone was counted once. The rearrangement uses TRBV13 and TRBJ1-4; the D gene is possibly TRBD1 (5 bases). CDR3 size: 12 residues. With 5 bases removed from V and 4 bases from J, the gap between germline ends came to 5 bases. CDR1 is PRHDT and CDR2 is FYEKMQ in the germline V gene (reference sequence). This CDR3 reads CASSQGNEKLFF. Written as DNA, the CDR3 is TGTGCCAGCAGCCAGGGTAATGAAAAACTGTTTTTT.

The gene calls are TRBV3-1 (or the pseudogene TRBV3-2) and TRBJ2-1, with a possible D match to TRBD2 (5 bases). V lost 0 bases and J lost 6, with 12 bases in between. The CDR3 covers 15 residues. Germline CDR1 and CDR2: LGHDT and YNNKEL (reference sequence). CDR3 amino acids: CASSQDRGRGNEQFF. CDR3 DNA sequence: TGTGCCAGCAGCCAAGATAGAGGGCGTGGCAATGAGCAGTTCTTC.

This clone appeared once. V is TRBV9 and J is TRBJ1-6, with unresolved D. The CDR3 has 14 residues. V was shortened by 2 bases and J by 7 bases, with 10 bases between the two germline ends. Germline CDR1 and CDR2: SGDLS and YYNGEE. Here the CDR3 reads CASSVGELNSPLHF. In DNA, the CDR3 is TGTGCCAGCAGCGTCGGGGAACTGAATTCACCCCTCCACTTT. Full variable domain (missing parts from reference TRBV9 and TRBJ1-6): DSGVTQTPKHLITATGQRVTLRCSPRSGDLSVYWYQQSLDQGLQFLIQYYNGEERAKGNILERFSAQQFPDLHSELNLSSLELGDSALYFCASSVGELNSPLHFGNGTRLTVT.

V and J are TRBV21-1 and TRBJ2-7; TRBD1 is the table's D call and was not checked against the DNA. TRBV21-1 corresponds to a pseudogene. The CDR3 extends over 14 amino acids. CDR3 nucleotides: TGTGCCAGCCATTCCCCCTGGGGCCACTACGAGCAGTACGTC. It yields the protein CASHSPWGHYEQYV.

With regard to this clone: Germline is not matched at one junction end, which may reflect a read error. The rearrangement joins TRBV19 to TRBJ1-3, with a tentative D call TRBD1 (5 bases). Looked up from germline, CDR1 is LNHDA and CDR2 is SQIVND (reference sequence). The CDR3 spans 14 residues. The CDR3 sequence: CASSKAQGGNTIYF. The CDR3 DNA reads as TGTGCCAGCAGTAAGGCCCAGGGTGGAAACACCATATATTTT.

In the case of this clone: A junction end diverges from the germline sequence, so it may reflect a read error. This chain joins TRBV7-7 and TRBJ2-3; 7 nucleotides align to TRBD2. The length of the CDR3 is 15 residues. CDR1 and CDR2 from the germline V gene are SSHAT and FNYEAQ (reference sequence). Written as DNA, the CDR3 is TGTGCTAGCAGCTTAACGGGAGGTATCTCAGATACGCAGTATTTT. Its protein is CASSLTGGISDTQYF.

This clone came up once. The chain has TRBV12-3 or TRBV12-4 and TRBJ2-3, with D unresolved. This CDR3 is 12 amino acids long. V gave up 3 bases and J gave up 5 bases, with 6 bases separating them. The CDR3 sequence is CASSLPGDTQYF. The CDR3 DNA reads TGTGCCAGCAGTTTGCCCGGAGATACGCAGTATTTT.

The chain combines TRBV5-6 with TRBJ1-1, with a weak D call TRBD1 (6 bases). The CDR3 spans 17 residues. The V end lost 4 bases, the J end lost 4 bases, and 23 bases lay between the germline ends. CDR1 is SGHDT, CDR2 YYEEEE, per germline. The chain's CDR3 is CASSIPRGGVRGTEAFF. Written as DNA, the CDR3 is TGTGCCAGCAGCATTCCCAGGGGTGGGGTTCGTGGCACTGAAGCTTTCTTT.

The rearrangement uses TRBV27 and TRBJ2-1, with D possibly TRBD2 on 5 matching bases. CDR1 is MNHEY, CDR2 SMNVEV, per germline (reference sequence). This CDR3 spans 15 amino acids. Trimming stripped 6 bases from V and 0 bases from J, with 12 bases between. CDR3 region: CASRSDLGSYNEQFF. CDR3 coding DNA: TGTGCCAGCAGGTCGGACTTAGGCTCCTACAATGAGCAGTTCTTC.

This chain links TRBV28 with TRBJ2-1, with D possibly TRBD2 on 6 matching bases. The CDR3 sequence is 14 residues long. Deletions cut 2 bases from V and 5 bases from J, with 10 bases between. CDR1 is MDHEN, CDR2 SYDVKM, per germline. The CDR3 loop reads CASSLVGGDNEQFF. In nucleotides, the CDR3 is TGTGCCAGCAGTTTAGTCGGGGGAGACAATGAGCAGTTCTTC.

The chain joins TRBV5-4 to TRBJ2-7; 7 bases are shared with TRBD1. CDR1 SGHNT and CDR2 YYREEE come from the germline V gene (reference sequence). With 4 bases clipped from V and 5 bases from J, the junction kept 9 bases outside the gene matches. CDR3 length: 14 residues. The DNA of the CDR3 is TGTGCCAGCAGCCTAAGACAGGGCTTCGACGAGCAGTACTTC. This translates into CASSLRQGFDEQYF.

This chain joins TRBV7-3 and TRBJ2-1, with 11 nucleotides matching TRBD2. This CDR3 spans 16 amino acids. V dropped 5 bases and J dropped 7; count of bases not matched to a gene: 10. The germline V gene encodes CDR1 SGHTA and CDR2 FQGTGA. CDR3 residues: CASSPTWTSGLNEQFF. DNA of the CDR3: TGTGCCAGCAGCCCGACGTGGACTAGCGGGTTGAATGAGCAGTTCTTC.

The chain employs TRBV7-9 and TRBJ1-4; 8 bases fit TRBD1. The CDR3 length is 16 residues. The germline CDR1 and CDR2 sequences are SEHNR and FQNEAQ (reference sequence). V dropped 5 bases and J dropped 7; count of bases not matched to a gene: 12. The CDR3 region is CASSTHDRGESEKLFF. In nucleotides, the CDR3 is TGTGCCAGCAGCACACACGACAGGGGAGAGAGTGAAAAACTGTTTTTT.

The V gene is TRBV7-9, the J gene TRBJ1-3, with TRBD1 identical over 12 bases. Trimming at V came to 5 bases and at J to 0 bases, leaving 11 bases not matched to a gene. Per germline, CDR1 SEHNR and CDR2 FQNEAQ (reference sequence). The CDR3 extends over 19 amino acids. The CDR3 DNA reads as TGTGCCAGCAGCCTAACCCCGGGACAGGGGGCGAGCTCTGGAAACACCATATATTTT. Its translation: CASSLTPGQGASSGNTIYF.

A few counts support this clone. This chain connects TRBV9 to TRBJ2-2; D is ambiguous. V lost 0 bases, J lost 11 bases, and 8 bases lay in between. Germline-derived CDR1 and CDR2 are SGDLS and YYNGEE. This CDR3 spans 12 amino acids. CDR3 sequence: CASSVAPGELFF. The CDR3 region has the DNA TGTGCCAGCAGCGTAGCTCCAGGAGAGCTGTTTTTT. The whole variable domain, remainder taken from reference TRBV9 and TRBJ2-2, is DSGVTQTPKHLITATGQRVTLRCSPRSGDLSVYWYQQSLDQGLQFLIQYYNGEERAKGNILERFSAQQFPDLHSELNLSSLELGDSALYFCASSVAPGELFFGEGSRLTVL.

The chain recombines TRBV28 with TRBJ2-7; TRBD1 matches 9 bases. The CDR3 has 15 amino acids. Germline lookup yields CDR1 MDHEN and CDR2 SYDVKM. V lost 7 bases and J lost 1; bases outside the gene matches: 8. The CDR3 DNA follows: TGTGCCAGCACCGCACCCGGGACAGGGTCCTACGAGCAGTACTTC. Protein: CASTAPGTGSYEQYF.

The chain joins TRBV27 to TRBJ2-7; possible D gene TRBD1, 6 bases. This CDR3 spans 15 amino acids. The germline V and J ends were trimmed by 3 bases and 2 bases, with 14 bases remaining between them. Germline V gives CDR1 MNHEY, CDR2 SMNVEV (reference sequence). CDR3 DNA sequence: TGTGCCAGCAGTTTTCAGGGGTCCTCTACCTACGAGCAGTACTTC. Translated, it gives CASSFQGSSTYEQYF.

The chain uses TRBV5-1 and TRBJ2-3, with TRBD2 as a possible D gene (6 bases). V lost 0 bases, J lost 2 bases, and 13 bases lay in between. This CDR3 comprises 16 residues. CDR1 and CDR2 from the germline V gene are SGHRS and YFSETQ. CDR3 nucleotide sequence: TGCGCCAGCAGCTTGGTAGGGGCTAGCGACACAGATACGCAGTATTTT. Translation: CASSLVGASDTDTQYF.

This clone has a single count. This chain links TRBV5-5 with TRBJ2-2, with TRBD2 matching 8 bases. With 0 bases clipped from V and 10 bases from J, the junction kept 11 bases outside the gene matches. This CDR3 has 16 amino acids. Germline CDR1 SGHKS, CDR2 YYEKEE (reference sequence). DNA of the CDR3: TGTGCCAGCAGCTTGGATTTGGGGACTAGTCTGGTGGAGCTGTTTTTT. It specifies CASSLDLGTSLVELFF.

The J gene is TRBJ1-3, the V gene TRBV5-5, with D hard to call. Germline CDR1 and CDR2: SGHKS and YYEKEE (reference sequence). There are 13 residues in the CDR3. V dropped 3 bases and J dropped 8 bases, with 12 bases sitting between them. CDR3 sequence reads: CASSYLAGDTIYF. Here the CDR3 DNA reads TGTGCCAGCAGCTACCTGGCGGGTGACACCATATATTTT.

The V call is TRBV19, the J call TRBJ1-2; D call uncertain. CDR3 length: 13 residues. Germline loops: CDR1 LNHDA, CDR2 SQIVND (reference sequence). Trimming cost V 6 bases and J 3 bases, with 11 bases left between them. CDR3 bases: TGTGCCAGTAGACATAAGGAGTACTATGGCTACACCTTC. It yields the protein CASRHKEYYGYTF.

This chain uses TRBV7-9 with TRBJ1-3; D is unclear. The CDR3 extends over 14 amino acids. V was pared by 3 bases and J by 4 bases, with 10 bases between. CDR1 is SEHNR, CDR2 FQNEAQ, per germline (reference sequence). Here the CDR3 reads CASSLVQPGNTIYF. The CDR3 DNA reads TGTGCCAGCAGCTTGGTACAACCGGGAAACACCATATATTTT.

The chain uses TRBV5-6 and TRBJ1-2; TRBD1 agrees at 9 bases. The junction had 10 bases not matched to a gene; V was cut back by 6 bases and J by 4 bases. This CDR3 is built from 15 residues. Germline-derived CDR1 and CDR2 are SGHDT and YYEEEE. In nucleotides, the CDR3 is TGTGCCAGCACGGGATTGGGGGACAGGGCCTATGGCTACACCTTC. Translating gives CASTGLGDRAYGYTF. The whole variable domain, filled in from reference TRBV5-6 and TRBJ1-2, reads DAGVTQSPTHLIKTRGQQVTLRCSPKSGHDTVSWYQQALGQGPQFIFQYYEEEERQRGNFPDRFSGHQFPNYSSELNVNALLLGDSALYLCASTGLGDRAYGYTFGSGTRLTVV.

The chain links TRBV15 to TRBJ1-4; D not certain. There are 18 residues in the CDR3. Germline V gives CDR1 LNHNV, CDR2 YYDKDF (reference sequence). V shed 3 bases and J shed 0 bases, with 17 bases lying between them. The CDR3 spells CATSSDRGSYATNEKLFF. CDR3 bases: TGTGCCACCAGCAGCGATCGCGGGTCGTATGCAACTAATGAAAAACTGTTTTTT.

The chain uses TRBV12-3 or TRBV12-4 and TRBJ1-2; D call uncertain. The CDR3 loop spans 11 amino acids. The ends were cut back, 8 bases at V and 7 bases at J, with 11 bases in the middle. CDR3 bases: TGTGCCAGCTCGCCTTTGCGTGGCTACACCTTC. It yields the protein CASSPLRGYTF.

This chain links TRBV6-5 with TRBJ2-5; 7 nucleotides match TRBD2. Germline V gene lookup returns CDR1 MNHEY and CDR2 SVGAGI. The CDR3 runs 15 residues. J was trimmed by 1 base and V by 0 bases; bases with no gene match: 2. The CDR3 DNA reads TGTGCCAGCAGTTACTCGGGAGGGCCCCAAGAGACCCAGTACTTC. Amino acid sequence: CASSYSGGPQETQYF.

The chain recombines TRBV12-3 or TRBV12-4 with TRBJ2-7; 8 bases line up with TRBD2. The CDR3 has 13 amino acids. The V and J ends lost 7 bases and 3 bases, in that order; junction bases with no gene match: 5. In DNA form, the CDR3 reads TGTGCCAGCACCCACCTAGCGGGCTACGAGCAGTACTTC. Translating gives CASTHLAGYEQYF.

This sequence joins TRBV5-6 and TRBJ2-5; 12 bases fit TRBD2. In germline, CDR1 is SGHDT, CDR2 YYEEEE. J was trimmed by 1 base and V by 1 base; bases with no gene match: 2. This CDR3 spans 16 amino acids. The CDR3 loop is CASSLLAGGSQETQYF. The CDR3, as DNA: TGTGCCAGCAGCTTGCTAGCGGGAGGGTCCCAAGAGACCCAGTACTTC.

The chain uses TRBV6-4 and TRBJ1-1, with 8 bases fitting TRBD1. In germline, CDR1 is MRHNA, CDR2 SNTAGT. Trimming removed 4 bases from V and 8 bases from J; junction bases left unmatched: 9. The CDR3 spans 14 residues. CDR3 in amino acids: CASSAKGQVDEAFF. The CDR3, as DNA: TGTGCCAGCAGTGCCAAGGGACAGGTAGACGAAGCTTTCTTT.

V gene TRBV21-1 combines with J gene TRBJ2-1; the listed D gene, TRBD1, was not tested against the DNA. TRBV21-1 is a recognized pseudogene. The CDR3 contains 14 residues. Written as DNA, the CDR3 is TGTGCCAGCAGCAAAGGGGGAAGACAGGGAGAGCAGTTCTTC. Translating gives CASSKGGRQGEQFF.